This entry describes one T cell receptor (beta chain). V lost 6 bases and J 6 bases, leaving 15 bases between the germline ends. Germline V gene data show CDR1 as SNHLY and CDR2 as FYNNEI. The CDR3 consists of 14 residues. This sample is drawn from a study of technical replicates of blood from a few donors. Only in-frame clones appear in the TCRdb table, and some are missing; sequencing was by immunoSEQ multiplex PCR. Seen here are over 25,000 clones, approximately 92% observed once, and the top ten hold approximately 4.5%. The rearrangement links TRBV2 to TRBJ2-1; D gene ambiguous. The source of this sequence is a human donor in good health. Some clones in this sample may be carry-over from other donors' samples. The material sequenced was PBMCs. CDR3: CASRPRSSPNEQFF. The CDR3, as DNA: TGTGCCAGCAGACCTCGGAGCAGCCCCAATGAGCAGTTCTTC.